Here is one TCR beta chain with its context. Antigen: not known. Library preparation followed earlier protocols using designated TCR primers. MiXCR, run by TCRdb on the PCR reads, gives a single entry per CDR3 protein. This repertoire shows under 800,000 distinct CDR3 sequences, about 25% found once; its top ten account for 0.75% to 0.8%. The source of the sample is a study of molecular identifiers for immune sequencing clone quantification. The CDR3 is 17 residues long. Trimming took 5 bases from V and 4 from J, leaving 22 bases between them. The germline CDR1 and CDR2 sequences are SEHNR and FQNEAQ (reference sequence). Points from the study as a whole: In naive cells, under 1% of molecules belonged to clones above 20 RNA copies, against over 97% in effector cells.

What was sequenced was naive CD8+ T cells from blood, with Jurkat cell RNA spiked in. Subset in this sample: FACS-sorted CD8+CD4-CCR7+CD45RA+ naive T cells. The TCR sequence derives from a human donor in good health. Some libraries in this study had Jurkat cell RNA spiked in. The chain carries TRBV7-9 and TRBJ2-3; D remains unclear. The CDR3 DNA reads TGTGCCAGCAGCCCCCCCGTACGGGCGCGAACCGCAGATACGCAGTATTTT. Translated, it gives CASSPPVRARTADTQYF.